This T cell receptor (beta chain) was retrieved from a study of neurological immune-mediated disorders. A single record per CDR3 protein comes from TCRdb applying MiXCR to the 5' RACE reads. The data show approximately 20,000 distinct CDR3 sequences, with around a quarter seen just once and 30% to 40% held by the top ten. Germline lookup yields CDR1 LGHNA and CDR2 YSLEER. V lost 0 bases and J 7 bases, leaving 12 bases between the germline ends. The length of the CDR3 is 14 residues. Input material: PBMCs. The source is a man in his fifties with HTLV-1-associated myelopathy (HAM/TSP). The chain joins TRBV4-3 to TRBJ1-2, with D possibly TRBD1 on 6 matching bases. CDR3 nucleotide sequence: TGCGCCAGCAGCCAAGACAGGGGATATGGTGGCTACACCTTC. Amino acid sequence: CASSQDRGYGGYTF.